One sample yielded the 22 T cell receptor beta chains listed below, sequenced in a study of cytomegalovirus exposure and HLA in healthy donors. A multiplex PCR was run with 60 Vbeta primers and 13 Jbeta primers. TCRdb keeps only in-frame clones here, not all; method: immunoSEQ multiplex PCR. The sample includes about 150,000 clones, approximately 84% of them seen just once. The material sequenced was PBMCs. Receptor source: a girl aged 10 to 17 in good health and CMV-seropositive.

This clone appeared once. This sequence joins TRBV29-1 and TRBJ2-1, with 13 bases that match TRBD2. Trimming removed 7 bases from V and 4 bases from J; junction bases left unmatched: 4. Looked up from germline, CDR1 is SQVTM and CDR2 is ANQGSEA. The CDR3 has 14 amino acids. The CDR3 is CSAWTSGGYNEQFF. The CDR3 nucleotides are TGCAGCGCCTGGACTAGCGGGGGATACAATGAGCAGTTCTTC.

The rearrangement joins TRBV6-1 to TRBJ1-2; 10 nucleotides line up with TRBD1. Trimming took 8 bases from V and 7 from J; bases not matched to a gene: 13. The V gene's germline CDR1 is MNHNS and CDR2 SASEGT. The CDR3 has 15 amino acids. This CDR3 reads CASQPIGDRGFGYTF. CDR3 nucleotides: TGTGCCAGCCAACCGATCGGGGACAGGGGATTTGGCTACACCTTC.

This chain connects TRBV18 to TRBJ1-2; perhaps TRBD1 as D (5 bases). Trimming shortened V by 0 bases and J by 4 bases, and 12 bases separated the two germline ends. This CDR3 has 15 amino acids. The germline gives CDR1 KGHSH, CDR2 LQKENI. The CDR3 nucleotides are TGTGCCAGCTCACCACCCACAGGTGTCCTCTATGGCTACACCTTC. Encoded protein: CASSPPTGVLYGYTF.

The V gene is TRBV10-3, the J gene TRBJ2-1; 12 bases map to TRBD2. Germline lookup yields CDR1 ENHRY and CDR2 SYGVKD. The CDR3 has 18 amino acids. J gave up 10 bases and V 0 bases, and 13 bases lay outside the gene matches. The CDR3 nucleotides are TGTGCCATCAGTGAGTCGGGGCCTAGCGGGGGGGCCCTATCGGAGCAGTTCTTC. It codes for CAISESGPSGGALSEQFF.

The V call is TRBV6-5, the J call TRBJ2-1; 10 nucleotides agree with TRBD1. Germline-derived CDR1 and CDR2 are MNHEY and SVGAGI. There are 15 residues in the CDR3. Trimming took 0 bases from V and 4 from J; bases not matched to a gene: 0. In nucleotides, the CDR3 is TGTGCCAGCAGTTACTCGGGACAGGGGTACAATGAGCAGTTCTTC. It specifies CASSYSGQGYNEQFF.

This chain links TRBV18 with TRBJ1-1; 8 positions match TRBD1. The CDR3 has 12 amino acids. The ends lost 5 bases at V and 8 bases at J; junction bases unmatched: 4. Germline lookup yields CDR1 KGHSH and CDR2 LQKENI. The CDR3 nucleotides read TGTGCCAGCTCAACGCGGACAGGGGAAGCTTTCTTT. The encoded protein is CASSTRTGEAFF.

V is TRBV2 and J is TRBJ2-1; D not resolved. CDR3 size: 13 residues. The ends were cut back, 6 bases at V and 1 base at J, with 7 bases in the middle. Per germline, CDR1 SNHLY and CDR2 FYNNEI. CDR3 bases: TGTGCCAGCAGAGAGTTGTCCTACAATGAGCAGTTCTTC. This translates into CASRELSYNEQFF.

J is TRBJ1-1 and V is TRBV27; D is unclear. Trimming left V 3 bases short and J 1 base short, with 6 bases between. The CDR3 sequence is 13 residues long. Germline-derived CDR1 and CDR2 are MNHEY and SMNVEV (reference sequence). The CDR3 DNA reads TGTGCCAGCAGTTTTGAGGGGAACACTGAAGCTTTCTTT. This sequence encodes CASSFEGNTEAFF.

V and J are TRBV4-1 and TRBJ2-7; 7 bases match TRBD2. CDR3 length: 16 amino acids. Germline assignment: CDR1 MGHRA and CDR2 YSYEKL. The junction had 6 bases not matched to a gene; V was cut back by 0 bases and J by 1 base. CDR3 residues: CASSQDPAAGSYEQYF. The CDR3, as DNA: TGCGCCAGCAGCCAAGATCCTGCAGCGGGATCCTACGAGCAGTACTTC.

The rearrangement joins TRBV12-5 to TRBJ2-7; TRBD2 matches at 8 bases. V was pared by 7 bases and J by 7 bases, with 15 bases of the junction left unmatched. Germline V gives CDR1 LGHNT, CDR2 FRNRAP. The CDR3 is made up of 15 amino acids. CDR3 nucleotide sequence: TGTGCTAGTGCCCGGGGGGGCGGGGGCCCTCGAGAGCAGTACTTC. Translating gives CASARGGGGPREQYF.

The rearrangement uses TRBV19 and TRBJ1-1, with D possibly TRBD1 on 5 matching bases. The V end lost 7 bases, the J end lost 4 bases, and 10 bases lay between the germline ends. The CDR3 spans 12 residues. Germline CDR1 reads LNHDA; CDR2 reads SQIVND (reference sequence). The CDR3 region has the DNA TGTGCCAGTATTTCCAGGGCCACTGAAGCTTTCTTT. As protein: CASISRATEAFF.

This chain connects TRBV7-9 to TRBJ1-1; weak D call: TRBD1 (6 bases). The CDR3 is 12 amino acids. V lost 2 bases and J 8 bases, leaving 9 bases between the germline ends. Germline values: CDR1 SEHNR, CDR2 FQNEAQ (reference sequence). In DNA form, the CDR3 reads TGTGCCAGCAGCTTAAGGGGGGGGGAAGCTTTCTTT. Protein: CASSLRGGEAFF.

The chain couples TRBV7-8 to TRBJ1-1; D perhaps matches TRBD1 (5 bases). The CDR3 runs to 14 residues. Germline CDR1 and CDR2: SGHVS and FQNEAQ. V lost 5 bases, J lost 5 bases, and 15 bases lay in between. The CDR3 DNA is TGTGCCAGCAGCCCCGGGGGAAGGCGGACTGAAGCTTTCTTT. Translating gives CASSPGGRRTEAFF.

V gene TRBV7-9 combines with J gene TRBJ1-2; no firm D call. The CDR3 runs 13 residues. Germline assignment: CDR1 SEHNR and CDR2 FQNEAQ (reference sequence). Trimming shortened V by 0 bases and J by 13 bases, and 15 bases separated the two germline ends. The CDR3 spells CASSLAPAPAPTF. The CDR3, as DNA: TGTGCCAGCAGCTTAGCCCCCGCCCCCGCGCCCACCTTC.

V usage is TRBV4-1 and J usage is TRBJ2-3; TRBD2 matches at 10 bases. Germline CDR1 MGHRA, CDR2 YSYEKL. The CDR3 has 16 amino acids. J lost 5 bases, V lost 3 bases, and 8 bases had no gene match. The CDR3 spells CASSQISGGAGDTQYF. The CDR3 DNA is TGCGCCAGCAGCCAGATCAGCGGGGGGGCCGGAGATACGCAGTATTTT.

V is TRBV18 and J is TRBJ2-1, with D maybe TRBD2 (6 bases). The ends were cut back, 10 bases at V and 0 bases at J, with 16 bases in the middle. There are 15 residues in the CDR3. The germline V gene encodes CDR1 KGHSH and CDR2 LQKENI. CDR3 nucleotides: TGTGCCACTCTCTGGGGCGGGGCCTCCTACAATGAGCAGTTCTTC. Protein: CATLWGGASYNEQFF.

The table lists this clone with a count of one. The V gene is TRBV6-6, the J gene TRBJ2-3, with D perhaps TRBD2 (6 bases). The CDR3 extends over 12 amino acids. The germline V and J ends were trimmed by 5 bases and 5 bases, with 8 bases remaining between them. Germline lookup yields CDR1 MNHNY and CDR2 SVGAGI (reference sequence). The CDR3 nucleotides read TGTGCCAGCAGTCCCGGGGGAGATACGCAGTATTTT. Translated: CASSPGGDTQYF.

V usage is TRBV7-6 and J usage is TRBJ1-2, with D perhaps TRBD1 (6 bases). Looked up from germline, CDR1 is SGHVS and CDR2 is FNYEAQ. V was shortened by 8 bases and J by 2 bases, with 15 bases between the two germline ends. The CDR3 extends over 14 amino acids. The CDR3 here is CASSQGQGNYGYTF. The CDR3 DNA reads as TGTGCCAGCTCCCAGGGGCAGGGGAACTATGGCTACACCTTC.

V usage is TRBV19 and J usage is TRBJ1-1; 7 bases agree with TRBD1. The CDR3 sequence is 14 residues long. Germline CDR1 is LNHDA and CDR2 is SQIVND (reference sequence). J lost 8 bases, V lost 5 bases, and 11 bases had no gene match. CDR3 coding DNA: TGTGCCAGTAGTCCGGGACAGTCAGCCCTCGAAGCTTTCTTT. Protein product: CASSPGQSALEAFF.

The chain links TRBV6-5 to TRBJ1-2, with 9 bases matching TRBD1. The germline gives CDR1 MNHEY, CDR2 SVGAGI. CDR3 length: 13 amino acids. Germline trimming cut 6 bases from V and 4 bases from J; bases unmatched to any gene: 3. CDR3 sequence (DNA): TGTGCCAGCAGACTGACAGGGGGCTATGGCTACACCTTC. It is translated as CASRLTGGYGYTF.

The rearrangement uses TRBV18 and TRBJ1-5, with unresolved D. CDR1 and CDR2 from the germline V gene are KGHSH and LQKENI. The CDR3 totals 16 residues. Trimming stripped 3 bases from V and 11 bases from J, with 23 bases between. CDR3 amino acids: CASSPPRRGGREAQHF. The CDR3, as DNA: TGTGCCAGCTCACCTCCCCGCCGGGGAGGGAGGGAGGCCCAGCATTTT.

This rearrangement joins TRBV5-1 to TRBJ2-5; D gene ambiguous. The V and J ends lost 1 base and 3 bases respectively, with 4 bases between them. In germline, CDR1 is SGHRS, CDR2 YFSETQ. The CDR3 is 12 amino acids. The CDR3 here is CASSLREETQYF. The DNA of the CDR3 is TGCGCCAGCAGCTTGAGAGAAGAGACCCAGTACTTC.